Below are 20 T cell receptor beta chains sequenced from a single sample in a study of high-grade serous ovarian cancer treatment subgroups. Clones were sequenced by immunoSEQ multiplex PCR, and TCRdb holds only the in-frame ones, with some missing. This table holds about 5,200 clones, around 81% found once. Tumor samples were taken before definitive surgery or chemotherapy. The sequenced sample consisted of tumor tissue. All receptors derive from a human donor with high-grade serous ovarian cancer.

The rearrangement joins TRBV6-6 to TRBJ1-5, with D unresolved. The CDR3 runs to 14 residues. Trimming shortened V by 0 bases and J by 4 bases, and 7 bases separated the two germline ends. Germline V gene sequence: CDR1 MNHNY, CDR2 SVGAGI (reference sequence). The CDR3 region is CASSYSWTNQPQHF. The CDR3 DNA sequence: TGTGCCAGCAGTTACTCTTGGACGAATCAGCCCCAGCATTTT.

J is TRBJ2-1 and V is TRBV5-4; D gene unclear. Germline CDR1 is SGHNT and CDR2 is YYREEE (reference sequence). The CDR3 runs to 11 residues. The ends were cut back, 4 bases at V and 10 bases at J, with 9 bases in the middle. The CDR3 protein is CASSLGREQFF. The CDR3 nucleotides are TGTGCCAGCAGCCTAGGCAGGGAGCAGTTCTTC.

This chain links TRBV2 with TRBJ2-3, with 7 nucleotides matching TRBD1. With V trimmed by 7 bases and J by 2 bases, 6 bases remained unmatched. Germline CDR1 reads SNHLY; CDR2 reads FYNNEI. The CDR3 covers 14 residues. The CDR3 loop is CASMKTGHTDTQYF. CDR3 nucleotide sequence: TGTGCCAGCATGAAGACAGGGCACACAGATACGCAGTATTTT.

The V and J genes are TRBV19 and TRBJ1-5; no reliable D call. The germline V gene has CDR1 LNHDA and CDR2 SQIVND (reference sequence). The CDR3 extends over 13 amino acids. Trimming removed 5 bases at V and 3 bases at J, with 8 bases between. The chain's CDR3 is CASSLAFNQPQHF. The CDR3, as DNA: TGTGCCAGTAGTTTAGCCTTCAATCAGCCCCAGCATTTT.

This rearrangement joins TRBV30 to TRBJ1-5, with TRBD1 matching 11 bases. V lost 2 bases to trimming and J lost 3 bases; unmatched junction nucleotides: 6. This CDR3 comprises 16 residues. The germline CDR1 and CDR2 sequences are GTSNPN and SVGIG (reference sequence). CDR3 sequence (DNA): TGTGCCTGGAGTTTTCGGGACAGGGGGGTCAATCAGCCCCAGCATTTT. Translating it yields CAWSFRDRGVNQPQHF.

V is TRBV6-1 and J is TRBJ2-1, with 12 bases matching TRBD1. Germline loops: CDR1 MNHNS, CDR2 SASEGT. The ends lost 6 bases at V and 6 bases at J; junction bases unmatched: 6. The CDR3 is 15 amino acids. The CDR3 DNA is TGTGCCAGCAGGGGGGACAGGGGGCGAAGCAATGAGCAGTTCTTC. Translating gives CASRGDRGRSNEQFF.

V is TRBV7-2 and J is TRBJ2-1; D is unclear. The CDR3 has 12 amino acids. Germline V gene sequence: CDR1 SGHTA, CDR2 FQGNSA. V gave up 6 bases and J gave up 9 bases, with 12 bases separating them. The CDR3 coding sequence is TGTGCCAGCAGGATTCTTCTTGGTGAGCAGTTCTTC. It yields the protein CASRILLGEQFF.

The chain links TRBV19 to TRBJ2-5; tentatively, D is TRBD1 (6 bases). Germline loops: CDR1 LNHDA, CDR2 SQIVND (reference sequence). The CDR3 contains 11 residues. V lost 8 bases to trimming and J lost 2 bases, with 6 bases between them. The CDR3 sequence: CASGQQETQYF. DNA of the CDR3: TGTGCCAGTGGACAGCAAGAGACCCAGTACTTC. The whole variable domain, remainder taken from reference TRBV19 and TRBJ2-5, is DGGITQSPKYLFRKEGQNVTLSCEQNLNHDAMYWYRQDPGQGLRLIYYSQIVNDFQKGDIAEGYSVSREKKESFPLTVTSAQKNPTAFYLCASGQQETQYFGPGTRLLVL.

The V and J genes are TRBV2 and TRBJ1-2; TRBD1 aligns across 9 bases. V was clipped by 1 base and J by 6 bases; unmatched bases: 3. Germline V gene lookup returns CDR1 SNHLY and CDR2 FYNNEI. The CDR3 contains 14 residues. CDR3 DNA sequence: TGTGCCAGCAGTGAAGACAGGGGGCGGGATGGCTACACCTTC. Protein product: CASSEDRGRDGYTF.

This chain uses TRBV6-6 with TRBJ2-7; 11 bases are a match to TRBD2. The J segment lost 0 bases and the V segment lost 7 bases, leaving 5 bases of the junction unmatched. In germline, CDR1 is MNHNY, CDR2 SVGAGI (reference sequence). The CDR3 sequence is 15 residues long. CDR3 residues: CASTISGGDSYEQYF. In nucleotides, the CDR3 is TGTGCCAGCACAATTAGCGGGGGGGACTCCTACGAGCAGTACTTC.

The chain recombines TRBV12-5 with TRBJ1-1, with D possibly TRBD1 on 6 matching bases. CDR1 and CDR2 from the germline V gene are LGHNT and FRNRAP. The CDR3 runs to 16 residues. The germline V and J ends were trimmed by 4 bases and 5 bases, with 20 bases remaining between them. The DNA for the CDR3 is TGTGCTAGTGGTTCTGGGGGTCAAGATCAGGGGACTGAAGCTTTCTTT. Translation gives CASGSGGQDQGTEAFF.

The rearrangement uses TRBV11-3 and TRBJ1-6, with D unresolved. Looked up from germline, CDR1 is SGHNT and CDR2 is YENEEA. The germline V and J ends were trimmed by 0 bases and 9 bases, with 6 bases remaining between them. CDR3 length equals 13 residues. The CDR3 nucleotides read TGTGCCAGCAGCTTAGATCCGTTTTCACCCCTCCACTTT. Amino acids: CASSLDPFSPLHF.

The chain carries TRBV4-1 and TRBJ1-2, with D hard to call. V was pared by 0 bases and J by 6 bases, with 5 bases between. Germline values: CDR1 MGHRA, CDR2 YSYEKL. The CDR3 loop spans 12 amino acids. The CDR3 loop reads CASSQDEDGYTF. CDR3 nucleotides: TGCGCCAGCAGCCAAGATGAGGATGGCTACACCTTC.

The chain couples TRBV7-3 to TRBJ1-1; maybe TRBD1 (5 bases). Trimming shortened V by 2 bases and J by 1 base, and 5 bases separated the two germline ends. The CDR3 runs to 13 residues. Germline V gene data show CDR1 as SGHTA and CDR2 as FQGTGA. For the CDR3, the DNA is TGTGCCAGCAGCTTAGGGGCGAACACTGAAGCTTTCTTT. Its protein is CASSLGANTEAFF.

The chain couples TRBV20-1 to TRBJ1-2; 10 bases are shared with TRBD1. CDR3 length: 11 amino acids. Per the germline V gene, CDR1 is DFQATT and CDR2 is SNEGSKA (reference sequence). The V segment lost 5 bases and the J segment 9 bases; nucleotides outside the gene matches: 3. In DNA, the CDR3 is TGCAGTGCTCCGGGACAGGGGAGCTACACCTTC. Protein: CSAPGQGSYTF.

This clone came up a few times. The CDR3 coding sequence is TGCGCCAGCAGCCAAGACTCAGGACCTTATTACGAGCAGTACTTC. Translated, it gives CASSQDSGPYYEQYF. V gene TRBV4-3 combines with J gene TRBJ2-7; D not certain. The CDR3 length is 15 residues. Trimming left V 0 bases short and J 4 bases short, with 13 bases between. Germline lookup yields CDR1 LGHNA and CDR2 YSLEER.

The rearrangement uses TRBV11-2 and TRBJ2-6; D uncertain. Trimming took 4 bases from V and 1 from J, leaving 14 bases between them. Germline V gene data show CDR1 as SGHAT and CDR2 as FQNNGV. This CDR3 is built from 17 residues. CDR3 region: CASSSSSRQSGANVLTF. In nucleotides, the CDR3 is TGTGCCAGCAGCTCGTCCAGTCGGCAATCTGGGGCCAACGTCCTGACTTTC.

V usage is TRBV5-1 and J usage is TRBJ1-1; D possibly corresponds to TRBD1 (5 bases). Trimming pared 3 bases from V and 1 base from J, leaving 7 bases between. Germline lookup yields CDR1 SGHRS and CDR2 YFSETQ. The CDR3 contains 13 residues. The CDR3 sequence is CASSWDRNTEAFF. The CDR3 bases are TGCGCCAGCAGCTGGGACCGGAACACTGAAGCTTTCTTT.

This chain links TRBV12-5 with TRBJ1-6; TRBD1 is a possible D gene (6 bases). The CDR3 covers 14 residues. The germline gives CDR1 LGHNT, CDR2 FRNRAP. Trimming removed 5 bases from V and 3 bases from J, with 8 bases in between. CDR3 sequence (DNA): TGTGCTAGTGGTACGGGACACTATAATTCACCCCTCCACTTT. Its translation: CASGTGHYNSPLHF.

This clone was picked up one time. The chain carries TRBV30 and TRBJ2-7; D not certain. Per the germline V gene, CDR1 is GTSNPN and CDR2 is SVGIG (reference sequence). The ends were cut back, 2 bases at V and 5 bases at J, with 7 bases in the middle. The CDR3 runs to 11 residues. CDR3 amino acids: CAWSFLDEQYF. In DNA form, the CDR3 reads TGTGCCTGGAGTTTTCTTGACGAGCAGTACTTC. The variable domain in full, with the rest retrieved from reference TRBV30 and TRBJ2-7, is SQTIHQWPATLVQPVGSPLSLECTVEGTSNPNLYWYRQAAGRGLQLLFYSVGIGQISSEVPQNLSASRPQDRQFILSSKKLLLSDSGFYLCAWSFLDEQYFGPGTRLTVT.